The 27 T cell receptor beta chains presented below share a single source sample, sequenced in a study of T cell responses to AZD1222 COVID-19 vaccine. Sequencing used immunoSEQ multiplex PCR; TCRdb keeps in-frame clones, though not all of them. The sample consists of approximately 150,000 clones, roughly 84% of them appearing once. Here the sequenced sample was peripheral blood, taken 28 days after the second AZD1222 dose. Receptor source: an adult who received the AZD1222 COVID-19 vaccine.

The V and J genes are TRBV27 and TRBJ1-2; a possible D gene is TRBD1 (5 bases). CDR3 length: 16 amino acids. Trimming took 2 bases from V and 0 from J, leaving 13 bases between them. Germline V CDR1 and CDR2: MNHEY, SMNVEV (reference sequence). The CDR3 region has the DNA TGTGCCAGCAGTTTAAAAGGGACCTATACTAACTATGGCTACACCTTC. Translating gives CASSLKGTYTNYGYTF.

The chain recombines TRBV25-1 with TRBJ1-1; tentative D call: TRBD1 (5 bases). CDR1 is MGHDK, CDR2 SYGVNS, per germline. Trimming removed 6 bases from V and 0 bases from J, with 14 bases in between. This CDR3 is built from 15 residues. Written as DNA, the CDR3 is TGTGCCAGCAGCGGGACGACGAGTGTGAACACTGAAGCTTTCTTT. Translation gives CASSGTTSVNTEAFF.

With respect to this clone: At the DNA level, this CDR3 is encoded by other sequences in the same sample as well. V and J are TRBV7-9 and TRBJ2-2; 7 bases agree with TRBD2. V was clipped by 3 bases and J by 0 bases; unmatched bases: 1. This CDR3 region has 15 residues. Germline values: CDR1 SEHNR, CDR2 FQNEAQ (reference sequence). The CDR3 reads CASSFGLANTGELFF. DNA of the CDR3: TGTGCCAGCAGCTTTGGACTAGCGAACACCGGGGAGCTGTTTTTT.

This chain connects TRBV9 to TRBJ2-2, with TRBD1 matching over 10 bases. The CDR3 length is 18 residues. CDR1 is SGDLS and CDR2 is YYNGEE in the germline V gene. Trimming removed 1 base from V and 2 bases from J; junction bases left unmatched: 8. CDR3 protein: CASSVHDRTGGNTGELFF. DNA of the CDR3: TGTGCCAGCAGCGTACACGACCGGACAGGGGGAAACACCGGGGAGCTGTTTTTT.

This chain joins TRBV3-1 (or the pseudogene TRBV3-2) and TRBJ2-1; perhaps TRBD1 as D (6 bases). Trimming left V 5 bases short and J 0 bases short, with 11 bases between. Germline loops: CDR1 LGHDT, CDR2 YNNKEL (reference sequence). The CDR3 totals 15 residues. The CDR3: CASSATGSSYNEQFF. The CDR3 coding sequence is TGTGCCAGCAGCGCGACAGGTAGCTCCTACAATGAGCAGTTCTTC.

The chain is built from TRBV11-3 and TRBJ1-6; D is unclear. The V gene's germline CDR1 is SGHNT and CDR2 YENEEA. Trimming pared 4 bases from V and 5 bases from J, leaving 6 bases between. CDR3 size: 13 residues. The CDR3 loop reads CASSSTDNSPLHF. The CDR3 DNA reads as TGTGCCAGCAGCTCCACAGATAATTCACCCCTCCACTTT. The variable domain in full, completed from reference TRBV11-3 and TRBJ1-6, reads EAGVVQSPRYKIIEKKQPVAFWCNPISGHNTLYWYLQNLGQGPELLIRYENEEAVDDSQLPKDRFSAERLKGVDSTLKIQPAELGDSAVYLCASSSTDNSPLHFGNGTRLTVT.

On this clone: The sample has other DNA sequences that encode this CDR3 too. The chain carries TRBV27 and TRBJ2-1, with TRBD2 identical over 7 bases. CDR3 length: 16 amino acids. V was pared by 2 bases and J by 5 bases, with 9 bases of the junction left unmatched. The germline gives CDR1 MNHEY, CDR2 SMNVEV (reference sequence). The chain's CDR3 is CASSLTGGEQNNEQFF. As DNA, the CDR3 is TGTGCCAGCAGTTTAACGGGAGGAGAACAGAACAATGAGCAGTTCTTC.

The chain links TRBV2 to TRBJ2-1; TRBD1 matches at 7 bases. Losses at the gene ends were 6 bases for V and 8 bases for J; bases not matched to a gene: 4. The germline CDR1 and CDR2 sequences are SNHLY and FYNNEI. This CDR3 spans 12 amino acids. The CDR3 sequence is CASRGQPHEQFF. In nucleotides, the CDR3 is TGTGCCAGCAGGGGACAGCCCCATGAGCAGTTCTTC. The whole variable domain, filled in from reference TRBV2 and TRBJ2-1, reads EPEVTQTPSHQVTQMGQEVILRCVPISNHLYFYWYRQILGQKVEFLVSFYNNEISEKSEIFDDQFSVERPDGSNFTLKIRSTKLEDSAMYFCASRGQPHEQFFGPGTRLTVL.

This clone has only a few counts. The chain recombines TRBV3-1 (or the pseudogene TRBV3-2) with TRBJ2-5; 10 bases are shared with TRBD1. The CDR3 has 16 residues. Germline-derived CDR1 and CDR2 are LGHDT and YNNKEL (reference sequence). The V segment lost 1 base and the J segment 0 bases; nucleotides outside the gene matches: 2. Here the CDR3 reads CASSQGDRGNQETQYF. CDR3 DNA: TGTGCCAGCAGCCAAGGGGACAGGGGAAACCAAGAGACCCAGTACTTC.

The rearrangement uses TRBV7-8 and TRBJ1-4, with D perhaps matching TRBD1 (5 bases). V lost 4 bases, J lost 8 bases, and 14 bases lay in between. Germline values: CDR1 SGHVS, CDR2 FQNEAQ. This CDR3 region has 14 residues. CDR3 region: CASSSLGAPEKLFF. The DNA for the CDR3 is TGTGCCAGCAGCTCTCTAGGGGCGCCCGAAAAACTGTTTTTT. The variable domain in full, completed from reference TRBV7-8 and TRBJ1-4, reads GAGVSQSPRYKVAKRGQDVALRCDPISGHVSLFWYQQALGQGPEFLTYFQNEAQLDKSGLPSDRFFAERPEGSVSTLKIQRTQQEDSAVYLCASSSLGAPEKLFFGSGTQLSVL.

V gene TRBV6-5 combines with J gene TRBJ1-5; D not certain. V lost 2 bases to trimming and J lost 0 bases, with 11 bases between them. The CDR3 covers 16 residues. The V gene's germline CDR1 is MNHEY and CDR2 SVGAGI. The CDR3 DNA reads TGTGCCAGCAGTTACAGTCCCGTAAATAGCAATCAGCCCCAGCATTTT. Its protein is CASSYSPVNSNQPQHF.

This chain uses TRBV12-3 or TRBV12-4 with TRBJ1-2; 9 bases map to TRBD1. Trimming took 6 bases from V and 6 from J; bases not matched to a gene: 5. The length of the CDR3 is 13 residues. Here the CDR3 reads CASRIDRGDGYTF. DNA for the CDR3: TGTGCCAGCAGGATCGACAGGGGGGATGGCTACACCTTC.

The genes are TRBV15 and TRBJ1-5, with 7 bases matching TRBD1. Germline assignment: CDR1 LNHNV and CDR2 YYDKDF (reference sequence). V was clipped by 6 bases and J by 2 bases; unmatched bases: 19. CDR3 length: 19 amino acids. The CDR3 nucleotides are TGTGCCACCAGGACACATGAGGGGGCGCTGGGGGGAGGCAATCAGCCCCAGCATTTT. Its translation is CATRTHEGALGGGNQPQHF.

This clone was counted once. CDR3 region: CASKAAGGGYTF. The CDR3 coding sequence is TGTGCCAGCAAAGCAGCAGGAGGTGGCTACACCTTC. V is TRBV27 and J is TRBJ1-2; D gene uncertain. The length of the CDR3 is 12 residues. CDR1 and CDR2 from the germline V gene are MNHEY and SMNVEV (reference sequence). V lost 7 bases to trimming and J lost 7 bases, with 13 bases between them.

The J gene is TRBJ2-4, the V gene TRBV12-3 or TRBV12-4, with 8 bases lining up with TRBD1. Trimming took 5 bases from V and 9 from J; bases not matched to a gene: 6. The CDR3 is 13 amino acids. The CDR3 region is CASSDDRGGIQYF. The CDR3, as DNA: TGTGCCAGCAGTGACGACAGGGGAGGCATTCAGTACTTC.

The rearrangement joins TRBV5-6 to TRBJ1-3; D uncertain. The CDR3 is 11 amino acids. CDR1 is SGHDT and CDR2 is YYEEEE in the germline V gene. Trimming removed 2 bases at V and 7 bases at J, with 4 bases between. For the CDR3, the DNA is TGTGCCAGCAGCTTCTCGAACACCATATATTTT. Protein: CASSFSNTIYF.

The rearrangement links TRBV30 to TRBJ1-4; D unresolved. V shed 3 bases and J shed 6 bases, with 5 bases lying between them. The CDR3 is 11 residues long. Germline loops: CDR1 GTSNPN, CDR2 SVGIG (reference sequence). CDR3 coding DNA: TGTGCCTGGAGCCCAGATGAAAAACTGTTTTTT. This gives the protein CAWSPDEKLFF. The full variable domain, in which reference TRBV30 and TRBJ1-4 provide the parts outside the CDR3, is SQTIHQWPATLVQPVGSPLSLECTVEGTSNPNLYWYRQAAGRGLQLLFYSVGIGQISSEVPQNLSASRPQDRQFILSSKKLLLSDSGFYLCAWSPDEKLFFGSGTQLSVL.

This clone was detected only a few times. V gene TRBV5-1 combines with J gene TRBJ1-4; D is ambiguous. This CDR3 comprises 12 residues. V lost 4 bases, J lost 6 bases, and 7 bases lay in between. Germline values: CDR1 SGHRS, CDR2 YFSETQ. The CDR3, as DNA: TGCGCCAGCAGCCCGGGAGATGAAAAACTGTTTTTT. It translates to CASSPGDEKLFF.

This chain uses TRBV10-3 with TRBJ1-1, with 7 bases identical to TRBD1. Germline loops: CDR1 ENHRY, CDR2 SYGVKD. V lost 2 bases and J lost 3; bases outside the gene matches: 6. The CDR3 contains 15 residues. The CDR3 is CAISEGRGLDTEAFF. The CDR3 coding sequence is TGTGCCATCAGTGAGGGGAGGGGGCTCGACACTGAAGCTTTCTTT.

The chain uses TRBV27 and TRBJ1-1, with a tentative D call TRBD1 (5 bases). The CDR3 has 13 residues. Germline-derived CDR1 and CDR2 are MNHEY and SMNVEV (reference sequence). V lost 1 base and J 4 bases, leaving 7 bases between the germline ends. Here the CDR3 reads CASSLYGGTEAFF. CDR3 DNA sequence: TGTGCCAGCAGTTTATACGGGGGCACTGAAGCTTTCTTT.

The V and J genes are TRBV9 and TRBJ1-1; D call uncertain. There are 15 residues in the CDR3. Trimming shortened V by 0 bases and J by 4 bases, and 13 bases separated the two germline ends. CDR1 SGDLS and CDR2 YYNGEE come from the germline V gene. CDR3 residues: CASSVAAGGGTEAFF. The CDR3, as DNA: TGTGCCAGCAGCGTAGCGGCGGGAGGAGGCACTGAAGCTTTCTTT.

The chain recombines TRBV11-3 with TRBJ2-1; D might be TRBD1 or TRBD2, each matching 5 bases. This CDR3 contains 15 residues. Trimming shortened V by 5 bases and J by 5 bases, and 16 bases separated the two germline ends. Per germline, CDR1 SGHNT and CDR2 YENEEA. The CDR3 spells CASSLGPPRHNEQFF. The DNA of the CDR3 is TGTGCCAGCAGCCTGGGACCGCCTCGCCACAATGAGCAGTTCTTC.

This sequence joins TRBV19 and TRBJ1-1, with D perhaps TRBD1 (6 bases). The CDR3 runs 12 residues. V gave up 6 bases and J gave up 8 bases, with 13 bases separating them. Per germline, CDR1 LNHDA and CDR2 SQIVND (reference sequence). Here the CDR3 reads CASRFTGTEAFF. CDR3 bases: TGTGCCAGTAGATTTACCGGGACAGAAGCTTTCTTT.

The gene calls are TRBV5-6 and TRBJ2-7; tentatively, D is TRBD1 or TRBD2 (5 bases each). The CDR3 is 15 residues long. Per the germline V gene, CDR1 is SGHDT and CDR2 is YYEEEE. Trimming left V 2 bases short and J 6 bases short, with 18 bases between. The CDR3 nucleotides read TGTGCCAGCAGCTTAACCGGGACGCCCGATCGCGAGCAGTACTTC. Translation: CASSLTGTPDREQYF.

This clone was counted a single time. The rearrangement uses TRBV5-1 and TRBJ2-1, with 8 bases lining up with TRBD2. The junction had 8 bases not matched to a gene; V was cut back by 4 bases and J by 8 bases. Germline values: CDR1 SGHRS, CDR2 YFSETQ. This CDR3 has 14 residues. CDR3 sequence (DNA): TGCGCCAGCAGCCCCAGCGGGGGTCGCTATGAGCAGTTCTTC. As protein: CASSPSGGRYEQFF.

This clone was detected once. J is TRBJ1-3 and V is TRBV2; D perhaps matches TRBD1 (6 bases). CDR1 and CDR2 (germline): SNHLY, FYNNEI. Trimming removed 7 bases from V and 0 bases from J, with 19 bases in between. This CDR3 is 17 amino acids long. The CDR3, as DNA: TGTGCCAGCATTATGCAGGGGATTGGTCCCTCTGGAAACACCATATATTTT. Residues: CASIMQGIGPSGNTIYF.

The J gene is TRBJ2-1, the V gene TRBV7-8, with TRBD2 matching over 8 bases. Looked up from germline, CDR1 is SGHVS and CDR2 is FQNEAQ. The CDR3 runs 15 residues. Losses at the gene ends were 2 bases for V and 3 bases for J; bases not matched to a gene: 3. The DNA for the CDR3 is TGTGCCAGCAGCTTATCTGCGGGGGGCTACAATGAGCAGTTCTTC. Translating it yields CASSLSAGGYNEQFF. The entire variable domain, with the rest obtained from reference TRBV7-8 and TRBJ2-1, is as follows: GAGVSQSPRYKVAKRGQDVALRCDPISGHVSLFWYQQALGQGPEFLTYFQNEAQLDKSGLPSDRFFAERPEGSVSTLKIQRTQQEDSAVYLCASSLSAGGYNEQFFGPGTRLTVL.